The 23 T cell receptor beta chains below all came from one sample that was sequenced in a study of blood T cells in healthy people across ages. Using a J-beta primer mix together with a sample-barcoded 5' primer, a second PCR was run for about 6 to 11 cycles. TCRdb independently ran MiXCR on the 5' RACE reads; one entry per CDR3 protein. The sample has around 1,500,000 distinct CDR3 sequences; 28% are singletons. Sequencing was carried out using blood. Receptors originate from a young woman in good health.

As for this clonotype: Since the CDR3 does not end with the conserved phenylalanine or tryptophan, this likely comes from a read error. This sequence joins TRBV10-2 and TRBJ2-5; D is perhaps TRBD2 (5 bases). Germline assignment: CDR1 WSHSY and CDR2 SAAADI. Trimming took off 1 base at V and 4 bases at J, with 7 bases between the two ends. CDR3 size: 13 residues. In DNA, the CDR3 is TGCGCCAGCAGTGAGTTACTAGGAGAGACCCAGTACGTC. Amino acids: CASSELLGETQYV.

V usage is TRBV7-2 and J usage is TRBJ2-5; 10 nucleotides line up with TRBD2. CDR1 SGHTA and CDR2 FQGNSA come from the germline V gene. The V and J ends lost 6 bases and 5 bases, in that order; junction bases with no gene match: 9. This CDR3 comprises 15 residues. The CDR3 reads CASRRSPSGSETQYF. Written as DNA, the CDR3 is TGTGCCAGCAGGCGCTCGCCTAGCGGGAGTGAGACCCAGTACTTC.

In this sample, this clonotype turned up many times. This rearrangement joins TRBV6-1 to TRBJ2-5; a possible D gene is TRBD2 (6 bases). V was clipped by 6 bases and J by 5 bases, with 13 bases between them. CDR1 and CDR2 (germline): MNHNS, SASEGT. This CDR3 spans 13 amino acids. The CDR3 spells CASSDGGGETQYF. The CDR3 region has the DNA TGTGCCAGCAGCGACGGGGGTGGGGAGACCCAGTACTTC.

This clonotype was seen a few times. The chain joins TRBV29-1 to TRBJ1-5; D remains unclear. With 4 bases removed from V and 2 bases from J, the gap between germline ends came to 21 bases. This CDR3 contains 17 residues. Per germline, CDR1 SQVTM and CDR2 ANQGSEA. CDR3 DNA: TGCAGCGTTGCGATGAGGGTAGGAGAGATCCGCAATCAGCCCCAGCATTTT. Its translation is CSVAMRVGEIRNQPQHF.

The rearrangement uses TRBV21-1 and TRBJ2-7; TRBD1 is the table's D call and was not checked against the DNA. TRBV21-1 is a known pseudogene. The CDR3 contains 12 residues. The CDR3 nucleotides are TGTGCCAGCAGCAAAGTCCCGGGCGAGCAGTACTTC. Its translation: CASSKVPGEQYF.

This clonotype was seen a handful of times. V is TRBV12-3 or TRBV12-4 and J is TRBJ2-7, with 11 positions matching TRBD1. V shed 6 bases, J shed 6 bases, and the junction held 4 bases outside the gene matches. This CDR3 has 13 residues. CDR3 DNA: TGTGCCAGCAGCCGGACAGGGGGCGTCGAGCAGTACTTC. Its translation: CASSRTGGVEQYF.

In this sample, this clonotype turned up a few times. V usage is TRBV14 and J usage is TRBJ2-7, with D uncertain. Germline assignment: CDR1 SGHDN and CDR2 FVKESK. The CDR3 sequence is 14 residues long. The germline V and J ends were trimmed by 2 bases and 0 bases, with 8 bases remaining between them. CDR3 DNA sequence: TGTGCCAGCAGCCAAAGCGTCAACTCCTACGAGCAGTACTTC. Protein product: CASSQSVNSYEQYF.

The chain employs TRBV6-5 and TRBJ1-4, with 7 bases aligning to TRBD1. V lost 6 bases and J lost 7; bases outside the gene matches: 11. The CDR3 spans 15 residues. Germline-derived CDR1 and CDR2 are MNHEY and SVGAGI. CDR3 amino acids: CASRRQGRMSEKLFF. The CDR3 DNA sequence: TGTGCCAGCAGGCGACAGGGCCGGATGAGTGAAAAACTGTTTTTT.

The chain is built from TRBV11-2 and TRBJ2-7; TRBD2 might be the D (6 bases). In germline, CDR1 is SGHAT, CDR2 FQNNGV. The CDR3 has 16 amino acids. The V and J ends lost 4 bases and 0 bases respectively, with 16 bases between them. The CDR3 DNA is TGTGCCAGCAGCTCCCTCAATCGGGACTTCTCCTACGAGCAGTACTTC. Translated: CASSSLNRDFSYEQYF.

The table lists this clonotype with a few counts. This sequence joins TRBV19 and TRBJ2-5; 7 bases fit TRBD2. The CDR3 runs 14 residues. Germline V gene data show CDR1 as LNHDA and CDR2 as SQIVND (reference sequence). V lost 5 bases, J lost 2 bases, and 5 bases stayed unmatched. This CDR3 reads CASSAPGGQETQYF. In DNA, the CDR3 is TGTGCCAGTAGTGCCCCGGGAGGACAAGAGACCCAGTACTTC.

A word on this clonotype: At one of its ends the junction is not consistent with the germline gene, which may arise from a read error. The chain carries TRBV20-1 and TRBJ1-5, with 11 bases that match TRBD1. CDR3 length: 12 amino acids. From germline, CDR1 is DFQATT and CDR2 SNEGSKA (reference sequence). The chain's CDR3 is CSAGQGAQLQHF. For the CDR3, the DNA is TGCAGTGCCGGACAGGGGGCTCAGCTCCAGCATTTT.

This clonotype was seen more than once but under ten times. This chain joins TRBV20-1 and TRBJ1-6; D uncertain. Germline V lookup: CDR1 DFQATT, CDR2 SNEGSKA (reference sequence). Trimming shortened V by 3 bases and J by 7 bases, and 10 bases separated the two germline ends. This CDR3 contains 13 residues. The CDR3 DNA follows: TGCAGTGCTAGTGATGTCCCGAATTCACCCCTCCACTTT. Translation gives CSASDVPNSPLHF.

This clonotype was picked up a small number of times. CDR3 bases: TGTGCCATCAGCAGAACTAGCGGGAATGGCAATGAGCAGTTCTTC. The encoded protein is CAISRTSGNGNEQFF. This chain joins TRBV10-3 and TRBJ2-1, with TRBD2 matching over 10 bases. After removal of 6 bases from V and 6 bases from J, the junction contained 8 bases not matched to a gene. This CDR3 has 15 amino acids. Germline CDR1 reads ENHRY; CDR2 reads SYGVKD.

This clonotype was observed many times. CDR3 coding DNA: TGCAGTGCTGCGATGACTAGCGGGGATAGTAAAGAGCAGTACTTC. The encoded protein is CSAAMTSGDSKEQYF. The chain joins TRBV20-1 to TRBJ2-7; TRBD2 matches 11 bases. CDR1 DFQATT and CDR2 SNEGSKA come from the germline V gene (reference sequence). J was trimmed by 7 bases and V by 5 bases; bases with no gene match: 13. The CDR3 has 15 amino acids.

The chain has TRBV28 and TRBJ2-1, with D possibly matching TRBD2 (6 bases). V was shortened by 11 bases and J by 8 bases, with 28 bases between the two germline ends. Germline CDR1 is MDHEN and CDR2 is SYDVKM. This CDR3 region has 16 residues. CDR3 amino acids: CASNVRPGVPMDEQFF. CDR3 nucleotide sequence: TGTGCCTCGAACGTTCGGCCGGGAGTGCCTATGGATGAGCAGTTCTTC.

This clonotype appeared many times. This rearrangement joins TRBV7-9 to TRBJ1-4; D may be TRBD1 (6 bases). V lost 6 bases, J lost 7 bases, and 15 bases lay in between. CDR3 size: 14 residues. Germline values: CDR1 SEHNR, CDR2 FQNEAQ (reference sequence). CDR3 nucleotides: TGTGCCAGCAGTCAGGACAGTGGGGGTGAAAAACTGTTTTTT. It yields the protein CASSQDSGGEKLFF. The whole variable domain, remainder taken from reference TRBV7-9 and TRBJ1-4, is DTGVSQNPRHKITKRGQNVTFRCDPISEHNRLYWYRQTLGQGPEFLTYFQNEAQLEKSRLLSDRFSAERPKGSFSTLEIQRTEQGDSAMYLCASSQDSGGEKLFFGSGTQLSVL.

V and J are TRBV7-2 and TRBJ1-5; D might be TRBD1 (6 bases). The CDR3 is made up of 16 amino acids. Trimming removed 3 bases from V and 0 bases from J, with 12 bases in between. CDR1 is SGHTA, CDR2 FQGNSA, per germline. The CDR3 sequence is CASSFGGQYSNQPQHF. In nucleotides, the CDR3 is TGTGCCAGCAGCTTCGGGGGCCAGTATAGCAATCAGCCCCAGCATTTT.

The V and J genes are TRBV7-2 and TRBJ2-1; 9 bases are shared with TRBD2. Germline CDR1 and CDR2: SGHTA and FQGNSA. V lost 0 bases and J lost 14; bases outside the gene matches: 2. The CDR3 sequence is 12 residues long. The CDR3 region has the DNA TGTGCCAGCAGCTTAGCGGCGGGGGGGGAGTTCTTC. It codes for CASSLAAGGEFF.

CDR3 DNA: TGTGCCAGCAGATCCAGGGGGCTAGGGGGCTACACCTTC. It specifies CASRSRGLGGYTF. This rearrangement joins TRBV12-3 or TRBV12-4 to TRBJ1-2, with TRBD1 matching 8 bases. J gave up 8 bases and V 6 bases, and 8 bases lay outside the gene matches. This CDR3 has 13 amino acids.

This clonotype was found a few times. The V call is TRBV20-1, the J call TRBJ2-5, with 9 bases matching TRBD2. Looked up from germline, CDR1 is DFQATT and CDR2 is SNEGSKA (reference sequence). V shed 5 bases and J 2 bases; nucleotides not matched to a gene: 9. This CDR3 spans 15 amino acids. Here the CDR3 DNA reads TGCAGTGCTCCTCCCCACGCGGGGGGGCAAGAGACCCAGTACTTC. This codes for CSAPPHAGGQETQYF.

This clonotype was seen only a few times. The gene calls are TRBV10-1 and TRBJ2-5; the D gene is possibly TRBD2 (7 bases). Germline lookup yields CDR1 WNHNN and CDR2 SYGVQD (reference sequence). CDR3 length: 13 amino acids. DNA for the CDR3: TGCGCTCCCAAGGGGGGGCCTCAAGAGACCCAGTACTTC. This codes for CAPKGGPQETQYF.

Details on this clonotype: This may be a read error, as it is one base from a much larger clone. The V gene is TRBV29-1, the J gene TRBJ2-5; 11 bases line up with TRBD2. The CDR3 length is 14 residues. Per the germline V gene, CDR1 is SQVTM and CDR2 is ANQGSEA. Trimming removed 4 bases from V and 11 bases from J; junction bases left unmatched: 12. CDR3 sequence: CSVGVLAGGLEQYF. In DNA form, the CDR3 reads TGCAGCGTTGGGGTGCTAGCGGGGGGACTAGAGCAGTACTTC.

CDR3 amino acids: CSANQVDTQYF. The CDR3 region has the DNA TGCAGCGCGAACCAGGTGGATACGCAGTATTTT. This chain links TRBV29-1 with TRBJ2-3; no definite D call. The CDR3 runs to 11 residues. Per germline, CDR1 SQVTM and CDR2 ANQGSEA. Trimming took off 7 bases at V and 6 bases at J, with 11 bases between the two ends.